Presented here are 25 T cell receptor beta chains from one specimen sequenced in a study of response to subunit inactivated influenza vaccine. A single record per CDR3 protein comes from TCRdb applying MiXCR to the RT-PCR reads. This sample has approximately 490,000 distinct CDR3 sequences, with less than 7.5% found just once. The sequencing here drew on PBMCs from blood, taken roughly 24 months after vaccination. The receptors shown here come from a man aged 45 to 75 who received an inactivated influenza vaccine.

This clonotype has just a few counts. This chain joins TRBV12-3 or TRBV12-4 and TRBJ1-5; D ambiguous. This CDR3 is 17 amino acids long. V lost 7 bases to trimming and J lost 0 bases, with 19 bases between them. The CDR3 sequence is CASTAKAGRTSNQPQHF. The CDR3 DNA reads TGTGCCAGCACCGCAAAGGCAGGTCGAACTAGCAATCAGCCCCAGCATTTT.

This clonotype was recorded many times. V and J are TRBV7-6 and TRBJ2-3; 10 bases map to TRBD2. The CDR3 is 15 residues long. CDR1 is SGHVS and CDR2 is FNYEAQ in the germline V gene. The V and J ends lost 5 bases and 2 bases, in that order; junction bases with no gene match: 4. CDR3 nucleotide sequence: TGTGCCAGCAGCAAGACTAGCGGGTACACAGATACGCAGTATTTT. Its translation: CASSKTSGYTDTQYF.

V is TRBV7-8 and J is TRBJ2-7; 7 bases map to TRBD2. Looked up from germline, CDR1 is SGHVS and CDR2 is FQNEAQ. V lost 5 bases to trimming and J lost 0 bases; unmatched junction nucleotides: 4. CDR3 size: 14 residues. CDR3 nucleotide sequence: TGTGCCAGCAGCCGACTAGCTATCTCCTACGAGCAGTACTTC. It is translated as CASSRLAISYEQYF.

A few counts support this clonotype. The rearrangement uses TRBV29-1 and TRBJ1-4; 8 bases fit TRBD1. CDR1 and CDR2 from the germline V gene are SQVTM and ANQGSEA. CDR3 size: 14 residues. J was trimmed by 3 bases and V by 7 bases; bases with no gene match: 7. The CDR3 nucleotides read TGCAGCGCCCGGACAGGGTCGGCTAATGAAAAACTGTTTTTT. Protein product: CSARTGSANEKLFF. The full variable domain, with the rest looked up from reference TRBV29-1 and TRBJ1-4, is SAVISQKPSRDICQRGTSLTIQCQVDSQVTMMFWYRQQPGQSLTLIATANQGSEATYESGFVIDKFPISRPNLTFSTLTVSNMSPEDSSIYLCSARTGSANEKLFFGSGTQLSVL.

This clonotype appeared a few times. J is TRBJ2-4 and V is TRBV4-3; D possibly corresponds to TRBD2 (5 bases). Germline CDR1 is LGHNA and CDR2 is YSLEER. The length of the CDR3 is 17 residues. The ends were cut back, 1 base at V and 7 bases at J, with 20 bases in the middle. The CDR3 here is CASSQVLTGTGNNIQYF. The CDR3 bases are TGCGCCAGCAGCCAAGTCCTGACGGGAACGGGAAATAACATTCAGTACTTC.

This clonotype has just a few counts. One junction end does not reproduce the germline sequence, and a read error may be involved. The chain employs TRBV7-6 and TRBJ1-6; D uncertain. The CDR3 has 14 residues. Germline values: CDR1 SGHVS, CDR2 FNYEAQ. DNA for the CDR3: TGTGCCAGCGGCTTGGGCGACATAAATTCACCCCTCCACTTT. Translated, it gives CASGLGDINSPLHF.

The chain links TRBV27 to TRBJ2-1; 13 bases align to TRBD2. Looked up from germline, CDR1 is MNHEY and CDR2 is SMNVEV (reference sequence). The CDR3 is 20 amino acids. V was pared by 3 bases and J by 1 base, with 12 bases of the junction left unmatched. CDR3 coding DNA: TGTGCCAGCAGTTTTCTGGTCGGACTAGCGGGAGTCCGGTCCTACAATGAGCAGTTCTTC. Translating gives CASSFLVGLAGVRSYNEQFF.

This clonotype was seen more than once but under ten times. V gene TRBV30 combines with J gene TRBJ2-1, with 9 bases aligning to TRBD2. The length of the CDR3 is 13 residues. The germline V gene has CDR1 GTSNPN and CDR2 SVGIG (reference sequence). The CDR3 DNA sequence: TGTGCTGCCGGGACTAGCTTGTACAATGAGCAGTTCTTC. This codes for CAAGTSLYNEQFF.

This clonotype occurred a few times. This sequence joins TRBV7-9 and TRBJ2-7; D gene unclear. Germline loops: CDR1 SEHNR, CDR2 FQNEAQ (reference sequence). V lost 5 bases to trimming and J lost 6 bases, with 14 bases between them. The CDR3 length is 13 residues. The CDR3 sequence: CASSQKIRSEQYF. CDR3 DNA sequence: TGTGCCAGCAGCCAGAAGATACGGAGCGAGCAGTACTTC.

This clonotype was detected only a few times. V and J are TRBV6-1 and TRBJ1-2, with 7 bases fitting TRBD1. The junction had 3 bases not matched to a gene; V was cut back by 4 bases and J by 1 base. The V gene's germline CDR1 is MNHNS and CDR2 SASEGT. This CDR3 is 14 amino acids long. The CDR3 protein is CASSGTGNNYGYTF. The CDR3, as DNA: TGTGCCAGCAGTGGGACAGGCAATAACTATGGCTACACCTTC.

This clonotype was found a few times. The CDR3 here is CASSWNRGPETQYF. The CDR3 region has the DNA TGCGCCAGCAGCTGGAACAGGGGGCCAGAGACCCAGTACTTC. The chain is built from TRBV5-1 and TRBJ2-5, with 9 bases matching TRBD1. This CDR3 has 14 residues. Germline V gene lookup returns CDR1 SGHRS and CDR2 YFSETQ. The junction had 4 bases not matched to a gene; V was cut back by 3 bases and J by 4 bases.

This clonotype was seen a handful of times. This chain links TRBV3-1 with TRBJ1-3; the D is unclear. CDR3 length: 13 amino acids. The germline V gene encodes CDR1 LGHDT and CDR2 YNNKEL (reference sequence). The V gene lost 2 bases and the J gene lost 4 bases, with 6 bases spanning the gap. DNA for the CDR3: TGTGCCAGCAGCCAATATTCCGGAAACACCATATATTTT. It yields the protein CASSQYSGNTIYF.

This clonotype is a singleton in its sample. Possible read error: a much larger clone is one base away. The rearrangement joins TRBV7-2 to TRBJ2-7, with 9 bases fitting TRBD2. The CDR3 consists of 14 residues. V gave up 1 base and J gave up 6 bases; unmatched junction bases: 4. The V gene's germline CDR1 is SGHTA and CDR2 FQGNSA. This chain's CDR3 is CASSLGGRACEQYF. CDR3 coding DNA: TGTGCCAGCAGCTTAGGCGGGAGGGCCTGCGAGCAGTACTTC.

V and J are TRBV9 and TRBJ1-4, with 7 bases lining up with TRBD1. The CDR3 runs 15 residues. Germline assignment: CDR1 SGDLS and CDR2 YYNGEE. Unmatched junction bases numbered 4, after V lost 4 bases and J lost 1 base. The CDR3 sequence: CASSLGTVTNEKLFF. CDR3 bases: TGTGCCAGCAGCCTAGGGACAGTAACTAATGAAAAACTGTTTTTT.

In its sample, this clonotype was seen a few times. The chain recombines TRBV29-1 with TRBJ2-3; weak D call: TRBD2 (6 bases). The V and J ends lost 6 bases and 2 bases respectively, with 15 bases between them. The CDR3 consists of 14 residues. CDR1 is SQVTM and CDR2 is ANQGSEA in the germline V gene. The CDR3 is CSVLTRGYTDTQYF. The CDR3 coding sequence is TGCAGCGTCCTAACCCGGGGGTACACAGATACGCAGTATTTT.

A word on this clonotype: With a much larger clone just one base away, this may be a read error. CDR3 region: CASSSGGQDKQFF. In DNA form, the CDR3 reads TGTGCCAGCAGCTCAGGAGGACAAGATAAGCAGTTCTTC. The V and J genes are TRBV7-3 and TRBJ2-1; D is perhaps TRBD1 or TRBD2 (5 bases each). From germline, CDR1 is SGHTA and CDR2 FQGTGA. This CDR3 contains 13 residues. V shed 4 bases and J shed 11 bases, with 15 bases lying between them.

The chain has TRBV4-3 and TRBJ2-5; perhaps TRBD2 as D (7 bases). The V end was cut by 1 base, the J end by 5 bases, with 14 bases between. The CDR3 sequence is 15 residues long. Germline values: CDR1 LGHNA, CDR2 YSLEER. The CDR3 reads CASSQALGGAETQYF. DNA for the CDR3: TGCGCCAGCAGCCAAGCCCTGGGGGGGGCTGAGACCCAGTACTTC.

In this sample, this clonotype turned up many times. CDR3 loop: CSVGTGAEQFF. The CDR3 DNA follows: TGCAGCGTCGGGACAGGGGCTGAGCAGTTCTTC. The chain combines TRBV29-1 with TRBJ2-1, with 10 nucleotides matching TRBD1. This CDR3 is 11 amino acids long. Germline V CDR1 and CDR2: SQVTM, ANQGSEA. The ends lost 6 bases at V and 9 bases at J; junction bases unmatched: 2.

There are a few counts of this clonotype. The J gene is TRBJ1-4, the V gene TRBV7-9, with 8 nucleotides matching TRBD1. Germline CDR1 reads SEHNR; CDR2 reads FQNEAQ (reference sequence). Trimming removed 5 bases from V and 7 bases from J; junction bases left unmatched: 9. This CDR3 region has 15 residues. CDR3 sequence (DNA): TGTGCCAGCAGCATTTTGGACAGGGTCGGTGAAAAACTGTTTTTT. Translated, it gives CASSILDRVGEKLFF.

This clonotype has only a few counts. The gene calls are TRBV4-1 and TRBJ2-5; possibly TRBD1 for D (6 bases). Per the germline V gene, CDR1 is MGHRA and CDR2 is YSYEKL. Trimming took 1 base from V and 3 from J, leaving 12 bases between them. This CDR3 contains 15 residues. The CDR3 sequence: CASSQVSQGEETQYF. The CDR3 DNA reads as TGCGCCAGCAGCCAAGTATCACAGGGAGAAGAGACCCAGTACTTC.

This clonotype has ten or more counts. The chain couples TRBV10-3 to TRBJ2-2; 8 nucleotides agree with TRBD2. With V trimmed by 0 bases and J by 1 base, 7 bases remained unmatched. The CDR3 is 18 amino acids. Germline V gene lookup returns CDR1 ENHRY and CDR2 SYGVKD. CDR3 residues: CAISESTGGLVNTGELFF. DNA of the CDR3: TGTGCCATCAGTGAGTCGACCGGGGGACTAGTGAACACCGGGGAGCTGTTTTTT.

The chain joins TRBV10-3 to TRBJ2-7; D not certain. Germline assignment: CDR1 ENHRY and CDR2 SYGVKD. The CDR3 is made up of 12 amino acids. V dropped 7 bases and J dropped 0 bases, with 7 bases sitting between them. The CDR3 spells CAITPDSYEQYF. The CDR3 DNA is TGTGCCATCACCCCTGACTCCTACGAGCAGTACTTC.

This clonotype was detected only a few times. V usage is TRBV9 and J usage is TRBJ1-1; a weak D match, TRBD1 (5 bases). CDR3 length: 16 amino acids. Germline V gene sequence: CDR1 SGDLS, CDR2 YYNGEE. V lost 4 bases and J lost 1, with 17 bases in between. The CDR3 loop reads CASSRGQGLRNTEAFF. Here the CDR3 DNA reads TGTGCCAGCAGCCGTGGCCAGGGACTTCGGAACACTGAAGCTTTCTTT.

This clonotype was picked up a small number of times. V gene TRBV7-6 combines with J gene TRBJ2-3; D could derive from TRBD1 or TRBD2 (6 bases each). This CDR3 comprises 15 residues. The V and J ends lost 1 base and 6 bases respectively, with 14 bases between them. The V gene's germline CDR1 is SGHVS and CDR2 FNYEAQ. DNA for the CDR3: TGTGCCAGCAGCTTAGGAGGGGGGCCGGGGGATACGCAGTATTTT. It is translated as CASSLGGGPGDTQYF.

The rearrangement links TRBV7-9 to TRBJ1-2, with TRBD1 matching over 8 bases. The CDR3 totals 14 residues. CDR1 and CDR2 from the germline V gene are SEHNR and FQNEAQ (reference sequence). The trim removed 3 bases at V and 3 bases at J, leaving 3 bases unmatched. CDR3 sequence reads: CASSLAGGHYGYTF. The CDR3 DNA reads TGTGCCAGCAGCTTGGCAGGGGGCCACTATGGCTACACCTTC.